This is a list of T cell receptor beta chains from one sample in a study of Ad26.COV2.S vaccination and SARS-CoV-2 variants. Data came from immunoSEQ multiplex PCR; TCRdb stores just in-frame clones and leaves some out. The table lists about 680,000 clones, 70% to 90% of them singletons. The sample was peripheral blood, taken in a trial of Ad26.COV2.S vaccine versus placebo. The source of these receptors is a person between 18 and 59 years old who received the Ad26.COV2.S COVID-19 vaccine or a placebo. The CDR3 runs from the conserved cysteine through the conserved F or W.

CDR3 protein	V gene	J gene
CSVEGPNTEAFF	TRBV29-1	TRBJ1-1
CASTGTSAYEQYF	TRBV10-2	TRBJ2-7
CASSPSGGDTGELFF	TRBV6-5	TRBJ2-2
CASSIEGLRRGTGELFF	TRBV19	TRBJ2-2
CASSPSSMNTEAFF	TRBV7-3	TRBJ1-1
CASSLATSGSRNEQFF	TRBV7-6	TRBJ2-1
CASSFTGRGTGELFF	TRBV5-6	TRBJ2-2
CASSQVQGPQETQYF	TRBV4-1	TRBJ2-5
CASSYQWTADTQYF	TRBV7-2	TRBJ2-3
CASSGNWGGSTDTQYF	TRBV5-1	TRBJ2-3
CASSLDRAWEQYF	TRBV7-2	TRBJ2-7
CAWAGTANNLIHVPLHF	TRBV30	TRBJ1-6
CASTQGRLAGEEQFF	TRBV2	TRBJ2-1
CATSEVDRGNEQFF	TRBV24-1	TRBJ2-1